Listed below are T cell receptor beta chains from one sample, sequenced in a study of blood T cell repertoires in COVID-19. Assay: immunoSEQ multiplex PCR; the TCRdb copy retains only in-frame clones and omits some. There are under 350,000 clones in the sample; around nine tenths occur only once, and approximately 2.4% lies in the top ten. The specimen sequenced was PBMCs or T cells enriched from blood (not recorded which). The source is a woman aged 18-35 years who had recovered from COVID-19. Both conserved end residues are part of each CDR3. Each record gives: CDR3 protein, CDR3 DNA, D gene, clone size, J gene, V gene. A D gene is named only where the DNA matches it firmly. Where a row states a size, it is once, few, many or the class of an expanded clone; other rows omit it.

CDR3: CASSPGVRGGQIEQFF
DNA: TGCGCCAGCAGCCCGGGGGTGCGCGGGGGGCAGATTGAGCAGTTCTTC
D: TRBD2
size: once
J: TRBJ2-1
V: TRBV4-3

CDR3: CASSQDIIRTSGTNEQFF
DNA: TGTGCCAGCAGCCAAGATATAATTCGGACTAGCGGAACCAATGAGCAGTTCTTC
D: TRBD2
size: NA
J: TRBJ2-1
V: TRBV4-2

CDR3: CASSLTRVGNIQYF
DNA: TGTGCCAGCAGCTTAACTCGGGTAGGAAACATTCAGTACTTC
D: NA
size: few
J: TRBJ2-4
V: TRBV7-2

CDR3: CASSHGTSGNTIYF
DNA: TGTGCCAGCAGTCACGGGACTTCTGGAAACACCATATATTTT
D: NA
size: NA
J: TRBJ1-3
V: TRBV6-4

CDR3: CASSMFGTGGRDEQFF
DNA: TGTGCCAGTAGTATGTTCGGGACAGGGGGTCGGGATGAGCAGTTCTTC
D: TRBD1
size: NA
J: TRBJ2-1
V: TRBV19

CDR3: CASKDTSSGSYNEQFF
DNA: TGTGCCAGTAAGGACACCTCTAGCGGGAGCTACAATGAGCAGTTCTTC
D: TRBD2
size: NA
J: TRBJ2-1
V: TRBV19

CDR3: CASSLGAGFETQYF
DNA: TGTGCCAGCAGCTTAGGGGCAGGGTTCGAGACCCAGTACTTC
D: NA
size: NA
J: TRBJ2-5
V: TRBV7-9

CDR3: CASSPRTNAGDEQFF
DNA: TGTGCCAGCTCACCACGGACCAATGCGGGGGATGAGCAGTTCTTC
D: TRBD2
size: NA
J: TRBJ2-1
V: TRBV18

CDR3: CASSSTTAGGGRQHF
DNA: TGTGCCAGCTCATCCACGACAGCTGGGGGGGGGAGACAGCATTTT
D: NA
size: NA
J: TRBJ1-5
V: TRBV18

CDR3: CASSQGPAGDLFTDTQYF
DNA: TGCGCCAGCAGCCAAGGTCCAGCGGGGGACCTTTTCACAGATACGCAGTATTTT
D: TRBD2
size: NA
J: TRBJ2-3
V: TRBV4-3

CDR3: CASSFGNTEAFF
DNA: TGCGCCAGCAGCTTCGGGAACACTGAAGCTTTCTTT
D: NA
size: NA
J: TRBJ1-1
V: TRBV5-1

CDR3: CASSVAGTGGSPYESLHF
DNA: TGTGCCAGCAGCGTAGCGGGGACAGGGGGCTCCCCTTATGAGTCCCTCCACTTT
D: TRBD1
size: NA
J: TRBJ1-6
V: TRBV9

CDR3: CASSLGQGGITEAFF
DNA: TGTGCCAGCAGCTTGGGTCAGGGCGGGATCACTGAAGCTTTCTTT
D: NA
size: NA
J: TRBJ1-1
V: TRBV5-4

CDR3: CASTPTGGILYEQYF
DNA: TGTGCCAGCACCCCCACGGGCGGGATTCTCTACGAGCAGTACTTC
D: NA
size: few
J: TRBJ2-7
V: TRBV6-2/TRBV6-3

CDR3: CASSPGTAAQFQETQYF
DNA: TGTGCCAGCAGCCCAGGGACAGCGGCACAGTTCCAAGAGACCCAGTACTTC
D: TRBD1
size: NA
J: TRBJ2-5
V: TRBV5-4

CDR3: CASSGGGTGNTIYF
DNA: TGTGCCAGTAGTGGGGGGGGCACTGGAAACACCATATATTTT
D: NA
size: NA
J: TRBJ1-3
V: TRBV19

CDR3: CASSTGTGALFSGNTIYF
DNA: TGTGCCAGCAGCACCGGGACAGGTGCTCTCTTTTCTGGAAACACCATATATTTT
D: TRBD1
size: NA
J: TRBJ1-3
V: TRBV2

CDR3: CASSEGRVASNEQFF
DNA: TGTGCCAGCAGTGAAGGGAGGGTAGCGAGCAATGAGCAGTTCTTC
D: NA
size: NA
J: TRBJ2-1
V: TRBV6-1

CDR3: CASSITGGDQPQHF
DNA: TGTGCCAGTAGTATAACAGGGGGCGATCAGCCCCAGCATTTT
D: TRBD1
size: NA
J: TRBJ1-5
V: TRBV19

CDR3: CSVGLPDRGVGAFF
DNA: TGCAGCGTTGGTCTCCCGGACAGGGGTGTCGGAGCTTTCTTT
D: TRBD1
size: few
J: TRBJ1-1
V: TRBV29-1

CDR3: CASSLGTGGDEQYF
DNA: TGCGCCAGCAGCTTGGGGACAGGGGGCGACGAGCAGTACTTC
D: TRBD1
size: NA
J: TRBJ2-7
V: TRBV5-1

CDR3: CASSLDGVGSPLHF
DNA: TGTGCCAGCAGTTTAGACGGGGTGGGATCACCCCTCCACTTT
D: NA
size: NA
J: TRBJ1-6
V: TRBV27

CDR3: CASSIGLAGIYEQYF
DNA: TGTGCCAGTAGCATAGGACTAGCGGGTATCTACGAGCAGTACTTC
D: TRBD2
size: many
J: TRBJ2-7
V: TRBV19

CDR3: CASSLSTSGRYEQYF
DNA: TGTGCCAGCAGCTTAAGTACAAGCGGTCGGTACGAGCAGTACTTC
D: NA
size: NA
J: TRBJ2-7
V: TRBV7-9

CDR3: CSASSTGKPQHF
DNA: TGCAGTGCTAGTTCGACGGGGAAGCCCCAGCATTTT
D: NA
size: NA
J: TRBJ1-5
V: TRBV20-1

CDR3: CASSPRIGGANTGELFF
DNA: TGTGCCAGCAGCCCCCGGATCGGGGGTGCAAACACCGGGGAGCTGTTTTTT
D: NA
size: NA
J: TRBJ2-2
V: TRBV5-4

CDR3: CASSLGQEFYEQYF
DNA: TGTGCCAGCAGCTTAGGACAGGAGTTCTACGAGCAGTACTTC
D: NA
size: NA
J: TRBJ2-7
V: TRBV13

CDR3: CASSDQGVSYNEQFF
DNA: TGTGCCAGTAGTGACCAGGGGGTCTCCTACAATGAGCAGTTCTTC
D: TRBD1
size: NA
J: TRBJ2-1
V: TRBV19

CDR3: CASSPTSYEQYF
DNA: TGTGCCAGCAGTCCTACCTCCTACGAGCAGTACTTC
D: NA
size: NA
J: TRBJ2-7
V: TRBV28

CDR3: CASSYRGTNTEAFF
DNA: TGTGCCAGCAGTTATAGGGGGACGAACACTGAAGCTTTCTTT
D: NA
size: NA
J: TRBJ1-1
V: TRBV6-5

CDR3: CASSVTQETQYF
DNA: TGCGCCAGCAGTGTCACTCAAGAGACCCAGTACTTC
D: NA
size: NA
J: TRBJ2-5
V: TRBV5-1

CDR3: CASSQTSGRYGELFF
DNA: TGTGCCAGCAGCCAGACTAGCGGGAGATATGGGGAGCTGTTTTTT
D: TRBD2
size: NA
J: TRBJ2-2
V: TRBV3-1/TRBV3-2

CDR3: CASSLWGLAGPGEQFF
DNA: TGTGCCAGCAGTTTATGGGGACTAGCGGGGCCCGGGGAGCAGTTCTTC
D: TRBD2
size: NA
J: TRBJ2-1
V: TRBV28

CDR3: CASSLAAENSGQFF
DNA: TGCGCCAGCAGCTTGGCGGCAGAGAATTCGGGGCAGTTCTTC
D: NA
size: NA
J: TRBJ2-1
V: TRBV5-1

CDR3: CASSISGFGTDTQYF
DNA: TGTGCCAGCAGCATTAGCGGCTTCGGCACAGATACGCAGTATTTT
D: NA
size: few
J: TRBJ2-3
V: TRBV7-3

CDR3: CASSFLSQTSDEQYF
DNA: TGTGCCAGCAGCTTCCTTAGCCAAACTAGCGACGAGCAGTACTTC
D: TRBD2
size: NA
J: TRBJ2-7
V: TRBV7-9

CDR3: CASLVRYWQYF
DNA: TGTGCCAGCCTAGTCCGCTACTGGCAGTACTTC
D: NA
size: NA
J: TRBJ2-7
V: TRBV2

CDR3: CSVEDREGAPGWNGYTF
DNA: TGCAGCGTTGAAGATCGGGAGGGCGCGCCCGGTTGGAATGGCTACACCTTC
D: NA
size: once
J: TRBJ1-2
V: TRBV29-1

CDR3: CASSYSPSAVSSYEQYF
DNA: TGTGCCAGCAGTTACTCTCCTAGCGCAGTCTCCTCCTACGAGCAGTACTTC
D: NA
size: NA
J: TRBJ2-7
V: TRBV6-2/TRBV6-3

CDR3: CASSEGPRSYNEQFF
DNA: TGTGCCAGCAGTGAAGGGCCCCGATCCTACAATGAGCAGTTCTTC
D: NA
size: NA
J: TRBJ2-1
V: TRBV2

CDR3: CATSDLGPSSYNEQFF
DNA: TGTGCCACCAGTGATTTGGGCCCCAGTTCCTACAATGAGCAGTTCTTC
D: NA
size: NA
J: TRBJ2-1
V: TRBV24-1

CDR3: CAGYSDGYTF
DNA: TGTGCCGGGTACAGTGATGGCTACACCTTC
D: NA
size: NA
J: TRBJ1-2
V: TRBV30

CDR3: CASSYFTENGYTF
DNA: TGTGCCAGCAGCTACTTTACAGAGAATGGCTACACCTTC
D: NA
size: NA
J: TRBJ1-2
V: TRBV12-3/TRBV12-4

CDR3: CASRTDYSNQPQHF
DNA: TGTGCCAGCAGGACAGATTATAGCAATCAGCCCCAGCATTTT
D: NA
size: NA
J: TRBJ1-5
V: TRBV2

CDR3: CASSRAEGRSSYNEQFF
DNA: TGTGCCAGCAGTAGGGCGGAGGGGCGCAGCTCCTACAATGAGCAGTTCTTC
D: NA
size: NA
J: TRBJ2-1
V: TRBV27

CDR3: CASSLTENQPQHF
DNA: TGTGCCAGCAGTTTGACAGAAAATCAGCCCCAGCATTTT
D: NA
size: NA
J: TRBJ1-5
V: TRBV12-3/TRBV12-4

CDR3: CASSPGQGGLLDTQYF
DNA: TGTGCCAGCAGCCCGGGACAGGGAGGACTCTTGGATACGCAGTATTTT
D: TRBD1
size: NA
J: TRBJ2-3
V: TRBV11-3

CDR3: CASRSLAGANEQFF
DNA: TGTGCCAGCAGATCACTAGCGGGAGCCAATGAGCAGTTCTTC
D: TRBD2
size: NA
J: TRBJ2-1
V: TRBV2

CDR3: CASSQDFRGTEAFF
DNA: TGCGCCAGCAGCCAAGATTTCAGGGGCACTGAAGCTTTCTTT
D: NA
size: NA
J: TRBJ1-1
V: TRBV4-3

CDR3: CATRGQTGDGYTF
DNA: TGTGCCACCAGGGGCCAGACAGGGGATGGCTACACCTTC
D: TRBD1
size: once
J: TRBJ1-2
V: TRBV10-3

CDR3: CAISVVRTSGGTYEQYF
DNA: TGTGCCATCAGTGTAGTTAGGACTAGCGGGGGAACCTACGAGCAGTACTTC
D: TRBD2
size: few
J: TRBJ2-7
V: TRBV10-3

CDR3: CASSSAGGYNEQFF
DNA: TGTGCCAGCAGTTCAGCGGGAGGGTACAATGAGCAGTTCTTC
D: TRBD2
size: NA
J: TRBJ2-1
V: TRBV6-5

CDR3: CASSLAGSISGNTIYF
DNA: TGCGCCAGCAGCTTGGCCGGTAGCATCTCTGGAAACACCATATATTTT
D: NA
size: NA
J: TRBJ1-3
V: TRBV5-1

CDR3: CASSLQGGGNEKLFF
DNA: TGTGCCAGCAGCTTACAGGGGGGCGGGAATGAAAAACTGTTTTTT
D: TRBD1
size: NA
J: TRBJ1-4
V: TRBV7-2

CDR3: CASSPLEGGVNEQFF
DNA: TGTGCCAGCTCTCCCCTTGAGGGTGGGGTCAATGAGCAGTTCTTC
D: NA
size: NA
J: TRBJ2-1
V: TRBV18

CDR3: CASSFEREGGGETQYF
DNA: TGTGCCAGCAGCTTCGAGCGGGAGGGCGGGGGAGAGACCCAGTACTTC
D: TRBD2
size: NA
J: TRBJ2-5
V: TRBV7-8

CDR3: CASSYPGLYTGGLNNEQFF
DNA: TGTGCCAGCAGTTACCCTGGGCTCTATACAGGGGGTCTGAACAATGAGCAGTTCTTC
D: TRBD1
size: NA
J: TRBJ2-1
V: TRBV6-2/TRBV6-3

CDR3: CASSPSRGQVHQPQHF
DNA: TGTGCCAGCAGTCCTTCTCGTGGACAGGTGCATCAGCCCCAGCATTTT
D: TRBD1
size: few
J: TRBJ1-5
V: TRBV27

CDR3: CASSPKTGLDTEAFF
DNA: TGTGCCAGCTCACCGAAGACAGGGCTGGACACTGAAGCTTTCTTT
D: TRBD1
size: NA
J: TRBJ1-1
V: TRBV18